A single sample gave rise to the 21 T cell receptor beta chains below, sequenced in a study of OX40 agonist ivuxolimab in advanced cancers. The table came from immunoSEQ multiplex PCR; TCRdb's copy has only in-frame clones and leaves some out. The data contain roughly 70,000 clones, around 80% of them seen just once; the ten biggest clones take up about 1.1%. This specimen was CD4+ or CD8+ T cells sorted from blood, taken in a trial of the OX40 agonist ivuxolimab. Receptors originate from an adult with an advanced solid tumor such as melanoma, head and neck, liver or kidney cancer.

The chain couples TRBV6-5 to TRBJ1-2; no reliable D call. In germline, CDR1 is MNHEY, CDR2 SVGAGI. The CDR3 totals 12 residues. CDR3 nucleotide sequence: TGTGCGACCAGGCAGAGGAGGGTAGGGTACACCTTC. This gives the protein CATRQRRVGYTF.

The rearrangement uses TRBV19 and TRBJ2-2; 11 bases agree with TRBD1. The CDR3 is 20 residues long. Germline V gene data show CDR1 as LNHDA and CDR2 as SQIVND (reference sequence). V was pared by 4 bases and J by 0 bases, with 13 bases of the junction left unmatched. The CDR3, as DNA: TGTGCCAGTAGTACCTACCGGGACAGGGGGGTCACCGCGAACACCGGGGAGCTGTTTTTT. This sequence encodes CASSTYRDRGVTANTGELFF.

The chain is built from TRBV19 and TRBJ1-2; 8 positions agree with TRBD1. Germline CDR1 LNHDA, CDR2 SQIVND (reference sequence). The junction had 9 bases not matched to a gene; V was cut back by 1 base and J by 5 bases. CDR3 length equals 16 residues. The CDR3 is CASSIAPSRGLYGYTF. The CDR3, as DNA: TGTGCCAGTAGTATAGCCCCGTCCAGGGGGCTTTATGGCTACACCTTC.

The chain carries TRBV29-1 and TRBJ1-2; 11 bases match TRBD1. CDR1 is SQVTM and CDR2 is ANQGSEA in the germline V gene. The trim removed 6 bases at V and 2 bases at J, leaving 5 bases unmatched. The CDR3 spans 14 residues. The CDR3 region has the DNA TGCAGCGTGGACAGGACAGGGGGCAACTATGGCTACACCTTC. It is translated as CSVDRTGGNYGYTF.

Only a few counts were recorded for this clone. V is TRBV5-4 and J is TRBJ2-7; a possible D gene is TRBD2 (6 bases). The V end lost 0 bases, the J end lost 6 bases, and 13 bases lay between the germline ends. The CDR3 is 14 residues long. Germline V gene lookup returns CDR1 SGHNT and CDR2 YYREEE (reference sequence). Here the CDR3 reads CASSLEGLSGEQYF. CDR3 nucleotides: TGTGCCAGCAGCTTGGAAGGACTAAGCGGCGAGCAGTACTTC.

This chain connects TRBV7-9 to TRBJ2-7; 10 bases map to TRBD1. The germline V gene encodes CDR1 SEHNR and CDR2 FQNEAQ (reference sequence). V gave up 5 bases and J gave up 3 bases; unmatched junction bases: 4. CDR3 length equals 14 residues. The CDR3 spells CASSPDRGRYEQYF. The CDR3 nucleotides are TGTGCCAGCAGCCCAGACAGGGGGCGCTACGAGCAGTACTTC. The entire variable domain, with the rest obtained from reference TRBV7-9 and TRBJ2-7, is as follows: DTGVSQNPRHKITKRGQNVTFRCDPISEHNRLYWYRQTLGQGPEFLTYFQNEAQLEKSRLLSDRFSAERPKGSFSTLEIQRTEQGDSAMYLCASSPDRGRYEQYFGPGTRLTVT.

V gene TRBV5-1 combines with J gene TRBJ1-1; D remains ambiguous. CDR1 is SGHRS and CDR2 is YFSETQ in the germline V gene. The CDR3 covers 13 residues. Trimming stripped 4 bases from V and 8 bases from J, with 15 bases between. CDR3 DNA: TGCGCCAGCAGCCCTGAAGCATCAGTCGAAGCTTTCTTT. It codes for CASSPEASVEAFF.

The rearrangement joins TRBV6-1 to TRBJ2-5, with D tentatively TRBD1 or TRBD2 (6 bases each). This CDR3 has 15 residues. Trimming left V 6 bases short and J 5 bases short, with 19 bases between. Germline assignment: CDR1 MNHNS and CDR2 SASEGT. The CDR3 is CASRLEGGSWETQYF. CDR3 in DNA: TGTGCCAGCAGGCTGGAGGGGGGCTCTTGGGAGACCCAGTACTTC.

The chain carries TRBV5-1 and TRBJ2-1, with D perhaps TRBD1 (6 bases). The CDR3 is 13 residues long. The V gene lost 4 bases and the J gene lost 8 bases, with 13 bases spanning the gap. Looked up from germline, CDR1 is SGHRS and CDR2 is YFSETQ. The CDR3 loop reads CASSPEGVDEQFF. CDR3 in DNA: TGCGCCAGCAGCCCTGAGGGGGTGGATGAGCAGTTCTTC.

This clone was observed a single time. The rearrangement links TRBV2 to TRBJ1-4; TRBD1 might be the D (6 bases). Germline CDR1 and CDR2: SNHLY and FYNNEI. CDR3 size: 14 residues. Trimming removed 4 bases from V and 2 bases from J, with 8 bases in between. The CDR3 DNA reads TGTGCCAGCAGTGTACAGGGTACTAATGAAAAACTGTTTTTT. It encodes CASSVQGTNEKLFF. The entire variable domain, with the rest obtained from reference TRBV2 and TRBJ1-4, is as follows: EPEVTQTPSHQVTQMGQEVILRCVPISNHLYFYWYRQILGQKVEFLVSFYNNEISEKSEIFDDQFSVERPDGSNFTLKIRSTKLEDSAMYFCASSVQGTNEKLFFGSGTQLSVL.

The CDR3 loop reads CASSIINEQFF. The CDR3, as DNA: TGTGCCAGTAGTATAATAAATGAGCAGTTCTTC. The chain combines TRBV19 with TRBJ2-1; D is undetermined. CDR1 LNHDA and CDR2 SQIVND come from the germline V gene (reference sequence). Trimming shortened V by 2 bases and J by 7 bases, and 3 bases separated the two germline ends. The CDR3 covers 11 residues.

This chain connects TRBV6-1 to TRBJ2-7; 7 nucleotides align to TRBD2. This CDR3 has 15 residues. Germline V gene sequence: CDR1 MNHNS, CDR2 SASEGT. Losses at the gene ends were 5 bases for V and 10 bases for J; bases not matched to a gene: 17. The CDR3 region has the DNA TGTGCCAGCAGTTCCCGGGGAGGGCTCGGGAAGGTACAGTACTTC. The encoded protein is CASSSRGGLGKVQYF.

The CDR3: CASSSPQGARGNTIYF. The CDR3 nucleotides are TGTGCCAGCAGTTCGCCCCAGGGGGCGCGAGGAAACACCATATATTTT. The chain combines TRBV27 with TRBJ1-3; TRBD1 matches at 8 bases. V gave up 4 bases and J gave up 4 bases; unmatched junction bases: 9. CDR3 length: 16 amino acids. Looked up from germline, CDR1 is MNHEY and CDR2 is SMNVEV (reference sequence).

This chain's CDR3 is CASSGQIQNEKLFF. The DNA for the CDR3 is TGTGCCAGCAGTGGACAGATTCAAAATGAAAAACTGTTTTTT. The gene calls are TRBV6-1 and TRBJ1-4; possible D gene TRBD1, 5 bases. Germline CDR1 reads MNHNS; CDR2 reads SASEGT. This CDR3 is 14 amino acids long. V dropped 4 bases and J dropped 5 bases, with 11 bases sitting between them.

V is TRBV19 and J is TRBJ2-5; D call uncertain. From germline, CDR1 is LNHDA and CDR2 SQIVND (reference sequence). V lost 0 bases and J lost 7, with 9 bases in between. This CDR3 contains 13 residues. The CDR3 loop is CASSIEGIGTQYF. Written as DNA, the CDR3 is TGTGCCAGTAGTATAGAGGGGATCGGGACCCAGTACTTC.

This chain uses TRBV19 with TRBJ1-5; D perhaps matches TRBD1 (5 bases). Germline loops: CDR1 LNHDA, CDR2 SQIVND (reference sequence). With 3 bases removed from V and 2 bases from J, the gap between germline ends came to 20 bases. The CDR3 runs to 18 residues. CDR3 in amino acids: CASSMGGHQGGGNQPQHF. For the CDR3, the DNA is TGTGCCAGTAGTATGGGCGGACATCAAGGTGGGGGCAATCAGCCCCAGCATTTT.

As concerns this clone: Other DNA sequences in the same sample also yield this CDR3. This rearrangement joins TRBV5-1 to TRBJ1-2, with D possibly TRBD1 on 5 matching bases. Between the trimmed V and J ends, which lost 0 bases and 3 bases, there was a span of 9 bases. There are 14 residues in the CDR3. The germline gives CDR1 SGHRS, CDR2 YFSETQ. CDR3 sequence: CASSLGGTDYGYTF. Here the CDR3 DNA reads TGCGCCAGCAGCTTGGGGGGGACGGACTATGGCTACACCTTC.

This clone was seen once. This chain links TRBV7-2 with TRBJ1-2, with 7 bases identical to TRBD1. Per germline, CDR1 SGHTA and CDR2 FQGNSA. The CDR3 runs to 16 residues. Germline trimming cut 5 bases from V and 4 bases from J; bases unmatched to any gene: 13. DNA of the CDR3: TGTGCCAGCAGCCGGATCAAAACCGGGGACAGCTATGGCTACACCTTC. This codes for CASSRIKTGDSYGYTF.

V is TRBV25-1 and J is TRBJ1-3; unclear D gene. The V and J ends lost 2 bases and 8 bases respectively, with 10 bases between them. The CDR3 runs 13 residues. The germline V gene has CDR1 MGHDK and CDR2 SYGVNS. The CDR3 region is CASSEGPWDTIYF. CDR3 coding DNA: TGTGCCAGCAGTGAAGGTCCGTGGGACACCATATATTTT.

This rearrangement joins TRBV27 to TRBJ2-1, with a tentative D call TRBD2 (5 bases). The CDR3 is made up of 15 amino acids. The V gene lost 4 bases and the J gene lost 13 bases, with 23 bases spanning the gap. Germline V gene lookup returns CDR1 MNHEY and CDR2 SMNVEV (reference sequence). The chain's CDR3 is CASSSAWARRVLQFF. In nucleotides, the CDR3 is TGTGCCAGCAGTTCCGCTTGGGCCCGGCGGGTCCTACAGTTCTTC.

The chain employs TRBV4-1 and TRBJ2-7; 11 bases match TRBD2. The CDR3 contains 16 residues. Germline CDR1 is MGHRA and CDR2 is YSYEKL. V shed 1 base and J 7 bases; nucleotides not matched to a gene: 9. In DNA, the CDR3 is TGCGCCAGCAGCCAAGGTCTAGCGGGGGGCAGGGGGGAGCAGTACTTC. Its protein is CASSQGLAGGRGEQYF.